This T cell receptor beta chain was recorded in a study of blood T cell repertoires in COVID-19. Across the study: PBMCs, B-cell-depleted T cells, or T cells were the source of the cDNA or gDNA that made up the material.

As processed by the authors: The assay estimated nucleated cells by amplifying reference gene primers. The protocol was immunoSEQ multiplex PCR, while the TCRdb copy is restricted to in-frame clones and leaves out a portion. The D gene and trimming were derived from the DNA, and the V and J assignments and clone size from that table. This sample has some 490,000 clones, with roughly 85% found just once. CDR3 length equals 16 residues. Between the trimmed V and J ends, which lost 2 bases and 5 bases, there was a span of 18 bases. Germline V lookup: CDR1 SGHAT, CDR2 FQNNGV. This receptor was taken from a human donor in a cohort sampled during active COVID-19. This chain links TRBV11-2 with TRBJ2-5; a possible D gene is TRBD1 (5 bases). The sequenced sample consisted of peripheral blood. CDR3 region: CASSLYPPGSGETQYF. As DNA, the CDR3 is TGTGCCAGCAGCTTATACCCCCCAGGGTCCGGGGAGACCCAGTACTTC.